This TCR beta chain was obtained from a study of Graves' ophthalmopathy and Graves' hyperthyroidism (dated by TCRdb to the late 2010s). Background for the entire study: Peripheral blood was collected at initial diagnosis, before any treatment. The study used TCR beta repertoire signatures to distinguish Graves' ophthalmopathy from Graves' hyperthyroidism and to predict progression to ophthalmopathy. In total, under 150 blood samples were TCR-sequenced: 40 to 45 ophthalmopathy, some 75 hyperthyroidism and some 17 hyperthyroidism-to-ophthalmopathy patients. To explore V-J signatures that distinguish ophthalmopathy from hyperthyroidism, a discovery set of 90 to 100 patients was enrolled, made up of approximately 45 with ophthalmopathy and some 56 with stable hyperthyroidism. An independent validation cohort was composed of 18 hyperthyroidism patients and over 15 patients who later progressed from hyperthyroidism to ophthalmopathy. In five or six hyperthyroidism patients, T-cell repertoires of thyroid tissue and blood were compared. Once sampling was done, hyperthyroidism patients were given methimazole at a starting dose of 30 mg daily, while ophthalmopathy patients were given high-dose intravenous methylprednisolone.

Trimming removed 10 bases from V and 3 bases from J, leaving 16 bases between the germline ends. The CDR1 and CDR2 encoded by the germline V gene are ENHRY and SYGVKD. The cysteine opens and the phenylalanine closes a CDR3 of 13 amino acids. Of all the DNA, just the CDR3 is kept, 39 bases in frame from base 1. As to this clonotype: Its target antigen remains unknown. No clone much larger than this one lies a single base away; base qualities are absent.

TCR beta CDR3 regions were amplified from RNA transcripts for repertoire sequencing. The first round was an RT-PCR using HTBI primers with the Qiagen OneStep RT-PCR kit, and this first round was followed by a second-round multiplex PCR, then size selection and purification. Libraries were sequenced on an Illumina HiSeq2000 using paired-end 100 bp reads. The authors' pipeline ran thus. SOAPnuke was used to process the reads, throwing out any read that had adapters, had uncalled bases, had a mean Phred below 15, or lacked an exact constant-primer or identifier match. High-quality paired reads were merged with COPE v1.2.5. Each unique nucleotide sequence was defined as a clonotype, and clonotypes were aligned to IMGT TRB V, D and J references with MiTCR v1.1. Analysis was restricted to V-J combinations with a frequency above 0.0001, which covered roughly 99% of repertoires. For each V-J combination, a TCR clonal expansion and chaos score was defined as F50 clonal expansion divided by the chaos observed in the TCRdist matrix. Welch's t-statistics and random forest were used to narrow the features down to more than 10 V-J combinations, which were then fed into a naive Bayes classifier. The Morisita-Horn index was used to measure how similar the thyroid and blood repertoires were. In TCRdb, the public reads were trimmed at Q25 with fastp and aligned with MiXCR, with productive beta chains retained. When rows share a CDR3 protein, they turn into one entry using the most common DNA and genes. The V and J calls and clone size are TCRdb's, not the authors'. Here the sample has about 740,000 distinct CDR3 sequences; 40% occur a single time. 44% of the sample rests with the top ten.

Ophthalmopathy patients had moderately to severely active disease, Clinical Activity Score of at least 3, NOSPECS grade of at least 4, and disease duration under 3 months. Patients with other autoimmune diseases, uncontrolled infections, pregnancy or lactation were excluded from the study. Clinical symptoms, serum thyroxine, TRAb, thyroid ultrasound and orbital computed tomography were used for diagnosis. PBMCs were isolated from 10 ml of fresh peripheral blood by Ficoll-Paque density gradient centrifugation. Total RNA was extracted using Trizol reagent, and RNA quality was checked on an Agilent 2100 Bioanalyzer. The study at large found these results: No statistical method was used to predetermine the sample size, and group allocation was not hidden from the investigators. In validation, the model predicted ophthalmopathy progression with nearly 71% sensitivity and roughly 72% specificity; more than ten predicted patients were CT-confirmed with GO in a median of around 6 months. Most expanded thyroid clonotypes with frequency above 0.001 were also detected in blood, suggesting blood repertoires may reflect the thyroid immune response. The 13-signature model separated ophthalmopathy from stable hyperthyroidism with approximately 90% sensitivity and 81% to 82% specificity in cross-validation, and 80%/75% in the test set.

This TCR came from an adult man with Graves' ophthalmopathy. The chain is encoded by TRBV10-3 joined to TRBJ2-7; TRBD1 is perhaps the D gene, given 5 matching bases. Sequencing was done on a sample of peripheral blood. The DNA sequence is given as TGTGCCACGGACCAACAAGGGGTCTACGAGCAGTACTTC. Translated, it gives CATDQQGVYEQYF.